This T cell receptor beta chain comes out of a study of T cells in Graves' hyperthyroidism and ophthalmopathy. Study observations and caveats: Ophthalmopathy was identified by the model a median approximately six months ahead of onset. Blood samples included most of the expanded thyroid clonotypes exceeding 0.001.

Researchers amplified the TCR beta CDR3 regions from RNA transcripts. HTBI primers were employed in a first-round RT-PCR of the TCR CDR3. Using its own MiXCR run on the multiplex PCR reads, TCRdb lists one record per CDR3 protein. The sample shows about 540,000 distinct CDR3 sequences, about half of them seen only once. Not enrolled were patients with uncontrolled infection, other autoimmune disease, pregnancy or lactation. The CDR3 contains 15 residues. Looked up from germline, CDR1 is SGHRS and CDR2 is YFSETQ. V shed 5 bases and J 6 bases; nucleotides not matched to a gene: 9. This clonotype appeared many times. The target antigen is unknown.

Sequencing was done on a sample of peripheral blood or thyroid tissue (not recorded which). The receptor comes from a woman under 30 with Graves' hyperthyroidism. The chain employs TRBV5-1 and TRBJ2-2; 8 nucleotides match TRBD2. The CDR3 loop is CASSQSGSEAGELFF. In nucleotides, the CDR3 is TGCGCCAGCAGTCAAAGCGGGAGCGAGGCCGGGGAGCTGTTTTTT.